These 14 T cell receptor beta chains share one sample of origin, sequenced in a study of shared clonotypes between healthy human individuals. The method was immunoSEQ multiplex PCR; TCRdb's version includes in-frame clones alone and lacks a portion of them. The table lists under 350,000 clones, 80% to 90% of them singletons, with roughly 15% in the top ten. Sequencing input: memory CD8+ T cells sorted from blood. Subset noted: CD45RO+ cells pooled with CCR7-negative TemRA cells. These receptors were collected from a young man in good health.

The V and J genes are TRBV5-1 and TRBJ2-7; the match to TRBD1 covers 10 bases. J was trimmed by 2 bases and V by 3 bases; bases with no gene match: 5. The CDR3 length is 15 residues. Per germline, CDR1 SGHRS and CDR2 YFSETQ. This chain's CDR3 is CASSWGQGRAYEQYF. The DNA for the CDR3 is TGCGCCAGCAGCTGGGGACAGGGGAGAGCCTACGAGCAGTACTTC.

The rearrangement links TRBV28 to TRBJ1-1; 9 nucleotides align to TRBD1. J lost 3 bases, V lost 4 bases, and 12 bases had no gene match. Germline-derived CDR1 and CDR2 are MDHEN and SYDVKM. The CDR3 is 17 amino acids. CDR3 DNA: TGTGCCAGCAGTTCGGGGGCAGGGACAGGGATTGACACTGAAGCTTTCTTT. It translates to CASSSGAGTGIDTEAFF.

The chain carries TRBV20-1 and TRBJ1-1; a possible D gene is TRBD1 (5 bases). The V end was cut by 3 bases, the J end by 5 bases, with 7 bases between. The CDR3 is 11 amino acids. CDR1 is DFQATT, CDR2 SNEGSKA, per germline (reference sequence). The CDR3 sequence: CSASWGTEAFF. As DNA, the CDR3 is TGCAGTGCTAGCTGGGGGACTGAAGCTTTCTTT.

This chain connects TRBV6-5 to TRBJ1-2; no clear D. The V and J ends lost 6 bases and 2 bases respectively, with 13 bases between them. This CDR3 is built from 14 residues. Germline-derived CDR1 and CDR2 are MNHEY and SVGAGI. The CDR3 region has the DNA TGTGCCAGCAGAGCCGAGGGCCTAAACTATGGCTACACCTTC. This gives the protein CASRAEGLNYGYTF.

V is TRBV5-4 and J is TRBJ1-6, with D tentatively TRBD1 (6 bases). The V gene's germline CDR1 is SGHNT and CDR2 YYREEE (reference sequence). V lost 4 bases and J 9 bases, leaving 17 bases between the germline ends. The CDR3 contains 15 residues. The CDR3 region has the DNA TGTGCCAGCAGCACTTTGGACAGTCCCAGTTCACCCCTCCACTTT. Protein: CASSTLDSPSSPLHF.

The chain employs TRBV5-5 and TRBJ1-2, with D tentatively TRBD1 (5 bases). Trimming left V 1 base short and J 10 bases short, with 11 bases between. Germline lookup yields CDR1 SGHKS and CDR2 YYEKEE (reference sequence). This CDR3 is built from 12 residues. CDR3 region: CASSLPGTNYTF. CDR3 sequence (DNA): TGTGCCAGCAGCTTGCCTGGGACGAACTACACCTTC.

Only one count was recorded for this clone. The same CDR3 is also encoded by other DNA sequences in this sample. The gene calls are TRBV9 and TRBJ2-5, with D unclear. V gave up 4 bases and J gave up 0 bases, with 7 bases separating them. Germline assignment: CDR1 SGDLS and CDR2 YYNGEE. CDR3 length: 13 amino acids. CDR3 region: CASSPPYQETQYF. CDR3 sequence (DNA): TGTGCCAGCAGCCCTCCTTACCAAGAGACCCAGTACTTC. Together with reference TRBV9 and TRBJ2-5, the CDR3 gives the full variable domain: DSGVTQTPKHLITATGQRVTLRCSPRSGDLSVYWYQQSLDQGLQFLIQYYNGEERAKGNILERFSAQQFPDLHSELNLSSLELGDSALYFCASSPPYQETQYFGPGTRLLVL.

The chain carries TRBV11-2 and TRBJ2-6; 7 nucleotides align to TRBD1. This CDR3 region has 17 residues. V lost 0 bases and J lost 2; bases outside the gene matches: 4. Germline V gives CDR1 SGHAT, CDR2 FQNNGV. CDR3 DNA sequence: TGTGCCAGCAGCTTAGACCTGGGGACAGCTGGGGCCAACGTCCTGACTTTC. It translates to CASSLDLGTAGANVLTF.

V gene TRBV4-1 combines with J gene TRBJ2-3; 9 bases are shared with TRBD2. V lost 2 bases, J lost 5 bases, and 5 bases stayed unmatched. Per germline, CDR1 MGHRA and CDR2 YSYEKL. The CDR3 totals 15 residues. CDR3 in amino acids: CASSQRRGGLDTQYF. In DNA, the CDR3 is TGCGCCAGCAGCCAAAGGCGGGGGGGCCTAGATACGCAGTATTTT.

The V and J genes are TRBV5-4 and TRBJ1-2; D might be TRBD1 (6 bases). V gave up 1 base and J gave up 3 bases, with 13 bases separating them. The germline CDR1 and CDR2 sequences are SGHNT and YYREEE (reference sequence). This CDR3 region has 15 residues. CDR3 region: CASSLRGEAYYGYTF. The CDR3 coding sequence is TGTGCCAGCAGCTTGAGGGGGGAAGCCTACTATGGCTACACCTTC.

The chain combines TRBV6-5 with TRBJ1-4; 8 nucleotides line up with TRBD1. The CDR3 totals 15 residues. J lost 6 bases, V lost 0 bases, and 3 bases had no gene match. CDR1 and CDR2 (germline): MNHEY, SVGAGI. CDR3 nucleotides: TGTGCCAGCAGTTACTCAACAGGGGGATATGAAAAACTGTTTTTT. It translates to CASSYSTGGYEKLFF.

The rearrangement links TRBV2 to TRBJ1-6; the match to TRBD1 covers 10 bases. Germline values: CDR1 SNHLY, CDR2 FYNNEI. The trim removed 6 bases at V and 10 bases at J, leaving 15 bases unmatched. The CDR3 loop spans 17 amino acids. The CDR3 DNA reads as TGTGCCAGCAGCGTATCCGGGACAGGGGCCGCGGACTCACCCCTCCACTTT. Amino acid sequence: CASSVSGTGAADSPLHF. Full variable domain (outside the CDR3, taken from reference TRBV2 and TRBJ1-6): EPEVTQTPSHQVTQMGQEVILRCVPISNHLYFYWYRQILGQKVEFLVSFYNNEISEKSEIFDDQFSVERPDGSNFTLKIRSTKLEDSAMYFCASSVSGTGAADSPLHFGNGTRLTVT.

V usage is TRBV7-9 and J usage is TRBJ2-3, with 12 bases identical to TRBD2. Per the germline V gene, CDR1 is SEHNR and CDR2 is FQNEAQ (reference sequence). The CDR3 sequence is 16 residues long. V lost 6 bases, J lost 0 bases, and 4 bases stayed unmatched. The CDR3 loop is CASRLGTSGSTDTQYF. The CDR3 DNA reads TGTGCCAGCAGACTGGGGACTAGCGGGAGCACAGATACGCAGTATTTT.

The chain couples TRBV7-9 to TRBJ2-3; maybe TRBD2 (5 bases). CDR1 and CDR2 from the germline V gene are SEHNR and FQNEAQ (reference sequence). Trimming left V 6 bases short and J 4 bases short, with 8 bases between. The CDR3 is made up of 12 amino acids. The CDR3 DNA reads as TGTGCCAGCAGGCGGGTTCCAGATACGCAGTATTTT. It encodes CASRRVPDTQYF.